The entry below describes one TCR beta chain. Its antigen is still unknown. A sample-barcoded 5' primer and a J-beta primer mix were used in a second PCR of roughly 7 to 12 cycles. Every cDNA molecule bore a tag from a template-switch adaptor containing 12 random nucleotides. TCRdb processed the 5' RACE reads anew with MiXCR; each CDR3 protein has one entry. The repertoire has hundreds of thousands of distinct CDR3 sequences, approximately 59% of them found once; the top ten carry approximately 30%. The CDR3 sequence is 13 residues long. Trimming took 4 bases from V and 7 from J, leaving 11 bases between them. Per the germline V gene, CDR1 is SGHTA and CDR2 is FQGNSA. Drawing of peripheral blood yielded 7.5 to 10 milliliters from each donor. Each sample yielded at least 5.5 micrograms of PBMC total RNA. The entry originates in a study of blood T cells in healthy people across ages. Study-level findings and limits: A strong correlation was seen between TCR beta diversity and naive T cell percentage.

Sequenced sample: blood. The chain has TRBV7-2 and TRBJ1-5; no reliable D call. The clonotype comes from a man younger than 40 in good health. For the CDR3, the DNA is TGTGCCAGCAGCTCCCAACGCAGGCAGCCCCAGCATTTT. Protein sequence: CASSSQRRQPQHF.